This TCR beta chain appears in the sequencing data of a study of T cell responses to AZD1222 COVID-19 vaccine. Points on this clone: Its antigen is as yet unknown.

Libraries were prepared by immunoSEQ multiplex PCR; TCRdb keeps only in-frame clonotypes and omits some of them. The data hold about 94,000 clones, with over 75% observed a single time. The study's findings and limits: Just five or six AZD1222 recipients tested seropositive at baseline. Across the whole spike, CD4 TCRs peaked at regions 160-218 and 743-854. In all cases, repertoires were sampled only after the peak T cell response. Reportedly, nearly half of unique spike TCRs recognized epitopes outside B.1.351/B.1.1.7 mutations.

Germline V CDR1 and CDR2: LNHNV, YYDKDF (reference sequence). This CDR3 region has 15 residues. Trimming removed 3 bases at V and 0 bases at J, with 9 bases between. The source is an adult who received the AZD1222 COVID-19 vaccine. This sequence joins TRBV15 and TRBJ2-1; D unresolved. Here the sequenced sample was peripheral blood, taken 28 days after the second AZD1222 dose. The CDR3 spells CATSSDLSSYNEQFF. CDR3 sequence (DNA): TGTGCCACCAGCAGCGACCTGAGCTCCTACAATGAGCAGTTCTTC.